These T cell receptor beta chains were read from a single sample in a study of shared clonotypes between healthy human individuals. The repertoire was sequenced with immunoSEQ multiplex PCR; TCRdb's copy has only in-frame clones and lacks some. This sample has about 2 million clones, with around 96% found just once. Sample: naive CD8+ T cells sorted from blood. The receptors stem from a man aged 18 to 29 in good health. Each CDR3 is given without its conserved first and last residue. Fields, in order: V gene, D gene, J gene, clone size, CDR3 protein. The D gene is left open where the match is weak. Some rows have no size entry. The others give once, few or many, or a class for an expanded clone.

v_call: TRBV27
d_call: -
j_call: TRBJ2-2
clone_size: -
cdr3_aa: ASSLLGVTGTGELF

v_call: TRBV4-1
d_call: TRBD2
j_call: TRBJ2-1
clone_size: -
cdr3_aa: ASSQDEGLASYEQF

v_call: TRBV12-5
d_call: -
j_call: TRBJ2-3
clone_size: -
cdr3_aa: ASGLPPGRGPPHTQY

v_call: TRBV9
d_call: -
j_call: TRBJ2-7
clone_size: -
cdr3_aa: ASSVEGYSYEQY

v_call: TRBV2
d_call: -
j_call: TRBJ1-1
clone_size: -
cdr3_aa: ASSELQNTEAF

v_call: TRBV13
d_call: TRBD2
j_call: TRBJ2-1
clone_size: -
cdr3_aa: ASSLVGTSAYNEQF

v_call: TRBV27
d_call: -
j_call: TRBJ2-7
clone_size: -
cdr3_aa: ASSLFGQRSSYEQY

v_call: TRBV27
d_call: -
j_call: TRBJ1-6
clone_size: once
cdr3_aa: ASSLGASSYNSPLH

v_call: TRBV11-2
d_call: -
j_call: TRBJ2-1
clone_size: -
cdr3_aa: ASSLVPGGGNEQF

v_call: TRBV7-9
d_call: TRBD1
j_call: TRBJ1-3
clone_size: -
cdr3_aa: ASSSGTGISGNTIY

v_call: TRBV29-1
d_call: -
j_call: TRBJ1-1
clone_size: once
cdr3_aa: SVELSGVNTEAF

v_call: TRBV10-1
d_call: TRBD1
j_call: TRBJ1-1
clone_size: -
cdr3_aa: ASRSDREGMNTEAF

v_call: TRBV10-1
d_call: -
j_call: TRBJ1-1
clone_size: -
cdr3_aa: ASSEAGVGTEAF

v_call: TRBV7-9
d_call: TRBD2
j_call: TRBJ2-5
clone_size: once
cdr3_aa: ASSLVVAGEGETQY

v_call: TRBV7-2
d_call: TRBD2
j_call: TRBJ2-7
clone_size: -
cdr3_aa: ASSFSGGPYEQY

v_call: TRBV4-1
d_call: TRBD2
j_call: TRBJ2-1
clone_size: -
cdr3_aa: ASSQVAGDNEQF

v_call: TRBV7-6
d_call: -
j_call: TRBJ1-2
clone_size: -
cdr3_aa: ASSLEAVPTNYGYT